A selection of T cell receptor beta chains follows, all from one sample in a study of tumor T cells in aggressive B-cell lymphoma. The assay was immunoSEQ multiplex PCR, and TCRdb's table has in-frame clones only and misses some. This repertoire shows around 1,200 clones, 95% to 98% found once; its top ten account for under 5.5%. Source material: tumor tissue. These receptors were obtained from an adult with diffuse large B cell lymphoma. Both conserved end residues are part of each CDR3. The order of the fields is V gene, J gene, clone size, D gene, CDR3 length, CDR3 protein, CDR3 DNA. D genes are given only for firm matches. Not every row has a clone size; where given, it reads once, few, many or a size class.

TRBV4-3,TRBJ2-7,NA,TRBD2,15,CASSQDVTSGGEQYF,TGCGCCAGCAGCCAAGACGTGACTAGCGGGGGCGAGCAGTACTTC
TRBV7-9,TRBJ2-1,NA,TRBD2,13,CASSSPPAGEQFF,TGTGCCAGCAGCTCCCCTCCAGCGGGGGAGCAGTTCTTC
TRBV19,TRBJ1-4,NA,NA,15,CASMPRGGLGEKLFF,TGTGCCAGTATGCCCCGAGGGGGTCTAGGTGAAAAACTGTTTTTT
TRBV20-1,TRBJ1-1,NA,NA,10,CSAKGREAFF,TGCAGTGCGAAGGGGAGGGAAGCTTTCTTT
TRBV5-1,TRBJ2-7,NA,NA,14,CASSLGPSDNEQYF,TGCGCCAGCAGCTTGGGGCCCTCCGACAACGAGCAGTACTTC
TRBV5-5,TRBJ1-4,NA,NA,14,CASSFGTFREKLFF,TGTGCCAGTAGTTTTGGGACATTTCGTGAAAAACTGTTTTTT
TRBV6-1,TRBJ1-6,NA,TRBD1,15,CASRSGQGADSPLHF,TGTGCCAGCAGAAGTGGACAGGGGGCGGATTCACCCCTCCACTTT
TRBV19,TRBJ2-3,NA,TRBD2,16,CASSSSGGLGMNTQYF,TGTGCCAGTAGTAGTAGCGGGGGCCTTGGAATGAATACGCAGTATTTT
TRBV10-3,TRBJ1-1,NA,TRBD1,18,CAIGGGPSGQALNTEAFF,TGTGCCATCGGAGGGGGACCCTCGGGACAGGCGTTGAACACTGAAGCTTTCTTT
TRBV5-6,TRBJ2-7,NA,TRBD1,13,CASSPGTAYEQYF,TGTGCCAGCAGCCCCGGGACAGCCTACGAGCAGTACTTC
TRBV7-2,TRBJ1-1,few,NA,14,CASSEDSRWAEAFF,TGTGCCAGCAGCGAGGACTCCCGGTGGGCTGAAGCTTTCTTT
TRBV5-1,TRBJ2-7,NA,TRBD2,16,CASSLGVPSGEYEQYF,TGCGCCAGCAGCTTGGGGGTCCCCAGCGGGGAATACGAGCAGTACTTC
TRBV12-5,TRBJ1-1,NA,NA,13,CASGLQGNTEAFF,TGTGCTAGTGGTTTGCAGGGGAACACTGAAGCTTTCTTT